These T cell receptor beta chains were read from a single sample in a study of cytomegalovirus exposure and HLA in healthy donors. Data came from immunoSEQ multiplex PCR; TCRdb stores just in-frame clones and leaves some out. The data contain about 190,000 clones, approximately 70% of them singletons. Input material: PBMCs. Receptors originate from a woman in her 30s in good health and CMV-seropositive. The CDR3 runs from the conserved cysteine through the conserved F or W. D genes are given only for firm matches. The size of a clone is reported for some rows only, either as once, few or many, or as a class for expanded clones.

TRBJ2-5,TRBV11-2,-,-,TGTGCCAGCAGCAGAGCGGGAGAGACCCAGTACTTC,CASSRAGETQYF
TRBJ1-2,TRBV5-1,-,-,TGCGCCAGCAGCCTAATAACCTCCGCAGGGATACTCTATGGCTACACCTTC,CASSLITSAGILYGYTF
TRBJ2-6,TRBV27,TRBD2,-,TGTGCCAGCAGTAACCTAGCGGGAGGAGTCGGGGCCAACGTCCTGACTTTC,CASSNLAGGVGANVLTF
TRBJ1-5,TRBV19,TRBD1,-,TGTGCCAGTAGTCCCCGCTTCGGACAGGGGGCCCAGCCCCAGCATTTT,CASSPRFGQGAQPQHF
TRBJ1-1,TRBV11-2,TRBD1,-,TGTGCCAGCAGCTTCCAGGGGGCTGAAGCTTTCTTT,CASSFQGAEAFF
TRBJ2-2,TRBV6-5,-,-,TGTGCCAGCAGTTACCGGGGCGGGGAGCTGTTTTTT,CASSYRGGELFF
TRBJ2-2,TRBV5-4,TRBD1,-,TGTGCCAGCAGCTGGACAGGGGGCAACACCGGGGAGCTGTTTTTT,CASSWTGGNTGELFF
TRBJ1-2,TRBV5-5,TRBD1,-,TGTGCCAGCAGCTTGTTAGGGGACAGGGACTATGGCTACACCTTC,CASSLLGDRDYGYTF
TRBJ2-7,TRBV7-2,TRBD2,once,TGTGCCAGCAGTTCACTAGCGGGCGGAACCTGCGAGCAGTACTTC,CASSSLAGGTCEQYF
TRBJ2-1,TRBV12-5,TRBD2,-,TGTGCTAGTGGCCCCGGGACTAGCGGGAGCTCCTACAATGAGCAGTTCTTC,CASGPGTSGSSYNEQFF
TRBJ1-6,TRBV6-5,-,-,TGTGCCAGCAGTTACGTCGGGTCACCCCTCCACTTT,CASSYVGSPLHF
TRBJ2-7,TRBV25-1,-,-,TGTGCCAGCAGTGAGCCCTTTGTCCCCTACGAGCAGTACTTC,CASSEPFVPYEQYF
TRBJ2-1,TRBV7-9,-,-,TGTGCCAGCAGCCCGGCGGGCGGTAACTCCTACAATGAGCAGTTCTTC,CASSPAGGNSYNEQFF
TRBJ2-1,TRBV7-9,-,few,TGTGCCAGCAGCTCTCCGGTCTATTACAATGAGCAGTTCTTC,CASSSPVYYNEQFF
TRBJ2-1,TRBV27,TRBD1,once,TGTGCCAGCAGTTTGTGGGACAGGGTAGCCTACAATGAGCAGTTCTTC,CASSLWDRVAYNEQFF
TRBJ2-7,TRBV1,-,-,TGCACCAGCAGCCAACCCGCGGCGGGACTGACCTACGAGCAGTACTTC,CTSSQPAAGLTYEQYF
TRBJ2-1,TRBV7-9,-,-,TGTGCCAGCAGCTTACCGTCCAATGAGCAGTTCTTC,CASSLPSNEQFF
TRBJ1-5,TRBV7-6,TRBD1,-,TGTGCCAGCAGTCTCACAGGGGATTACAATCAGCCCCAGCATTTT,CASSLTGDYNQPQHF
TRBJ2-1,TRBV4-1,-,-,TGCGCCAGCAGCCAAGATCTCGGGGGCAATGAGCAGTTCTTC,CASSQDLGGNEQFF
TRBJ2-7,TRBV2,TRBD2,-,TGTGCCGCCTTTGTTAGCGGGAGTCTAAACGGGCAGTACTTC,CAAFVSGSLNGQYF
TRBJ1-2,TRBV9,-,few,TGTGCCAGCAGCGTTGGGGGGGGCTATGGCTACACCTTC,CASSVGGGYGYTF
TRBJ2-2,TRBV27,TRBD2,-,TGTGCCAGCAGTTTTCAGTTCAGGACTAGCGGGAGGGCCAGGACCGGGGAGCTGTTTTTT,CASSFQFRTSGRARTGELFF
TRBJ2-1,TRBV9,-,-,TGTGCCAGCAGCGCAAGGGCTTCGGGAGACAATGAGCAGTTCTTC,CASSARASGDNEQFF
TRBJ2-7,TRBV6-5,-,few,TGTGCCAGCAGTTACTCCTCCCTTTCGGGGATCTACGAGCAGTACTTC,CASSYSSLSGIYEQYF
TRBJ2-6,TRBV5-4,-,-,TGTGCCAGCAGCTCGGGGGGCAGCCCGTGGGGGGCCAACGTCCTGACTTTC,CASSSGGSPWGANVLTF
TRBJ1-1,TRBV11-1,-,-,TGTGCCAGCAGCCAGACAGCGAACACTGAAGCTTTCTTT,CASSQTANTEAFF
TRBJ2-7,TRBV6-1,TRBD2,few,TGTGCCAGCAGTGAAGTTAGCGGGAGGGGCTACGAGCAGTACTTC,CASSEVSGRGYEQYF
TRBJ1-5,TRBV4-1,-,-,TGCGCCAGCAGCCAATGGCAGGAGGAACAGCCCCAGCATTTT,CASSQWQEEQPQHF